This T cell receptor (beta chain) was profiled in a study of CD8 T cells in ankylosing spondylitis. General study findings and limits: The clones that were linked to disease were reported to be significantly enriched in matched synovial fluid samples from ankylosing spondylitis patients. Disease-linked clones proved CD8+ and comparatively uncommon in peripheral blood. One TCR beta motif, made up of eight highly homologous variants, appeared characteristic of ankylosing spondylitis blood.

The CDR3 is 14 amino acids. From germline, CDR1 is SGHTA and CDR2 FQGNSA. Trimming took 4 bases from V and 5 from J, leaving 12 bases between them. 5'-RACE, quantitative and with molecular barcodes, yielded the TCR beta libraries. Using its own MiXCR run on the 5' RACE reads, TCRdb lists one record per CDR3 protein. Among a few hundred thousand distinct CDR3 sequences listed, approximately 10% were seen once. A few counts support this clonotype. Antigen specificity is unknown. The chain has TRBV7-2 and TRBJ2-1; D is perhaps TRBD1 (5 bases). The sequencing sample was made of blood, either unsorted or a sorted T cell fraction (not recorded which). This sequence originates from a female donor with ankylosing spondylitis or in good health (not recorded which). Here the CDR3 DNA reads TGTGCCAGCAGCTCAACCCAGGGAAACAATGAGCAGTTCTTC. Its translation: CASSSTQGNNEQFF.